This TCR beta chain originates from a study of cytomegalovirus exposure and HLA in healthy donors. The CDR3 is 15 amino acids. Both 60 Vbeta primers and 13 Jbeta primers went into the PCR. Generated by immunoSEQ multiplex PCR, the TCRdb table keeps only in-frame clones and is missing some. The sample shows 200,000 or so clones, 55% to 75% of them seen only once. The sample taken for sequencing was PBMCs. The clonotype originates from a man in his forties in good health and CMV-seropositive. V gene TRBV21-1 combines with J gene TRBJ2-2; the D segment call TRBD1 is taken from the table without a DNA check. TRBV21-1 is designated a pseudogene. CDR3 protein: CASSNRQDHTGELFF. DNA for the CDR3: TGTGCCAGCAGCAATCGACAGGACCACACCGGGGAGCTGTTTTTT.